This T cell receptor (beta chain) was recorded in a study of blood T cell repertoires in COVID-19. V shed 5 bases and J 2 bases; nucleotides not matched to a gene: 6. Germline V CDR1 and CDR2: SGHNT, YENEEA. The CDR3 contains 15 residues. Clones were read by immunoSEQ multiplex PCR, and TCRdb kept only the in-frame ones, dropping some. Among a few hundred thousand clones listed, 75% to 90% were seen once. This sequence originates from a man aged 35 to 55 who had recovered from COVID-19. Sequenced: PBMCs or T cells enriched from blood (not recorded which). V usage is TRBV11-3 and J usage is TRBJ2-7; 10 bases fit TRBD1. CDR3 in amino acids: CASSAAGTGAYEQYF. CDR3 nucleotide sequence: TGTGCCAGCAGCGCAGCCGGGACAGGGGCCTACGAGCAGTACTTC.